Following are 12 T cell receptor beta chains from one sample sequenced in a study of CD4 T cells in relation to SARS-CoV-2 and coronaviruses. Sequenced by immunoSEQ multiplex PCR; TCRdb stores in-frame clones only, minus some. In the table there are around 25,000 clones, over 70% of which are singletons. These receptors have no identified antigens. The unexposed donors gave CD4+ T cells in about 2010-2019, prior to COVID-19. The cells were cultured for 9 to 11 days before CD4+ T cells were isolated. The sample was CD4+ T cells from PBMCs, cultured in vitro. The source is a human donor in good health.

This clone came up a few times. This chain connects TRBV18 to TRBJ2-3, with TRBD1 identical over 10 bases. Germline V gives CDR1 KGHSH, CDR2 LQKENI. Trimming cost V 0 bases and J 5 bases; bases outside gene matches: 5. This CDR3 contains 16 residues. The CDR3 DNA sequence: TGTGCCAGCTCACCACCACTCGGGACAGGGGTAGATACGCAGTATTTT. The encoded protein is CASSPPLGTGVDTQYF.

The chain carries TRBV28 and TRBJ1-4; D unclear. CDR3 length: 13 residues. Germline CDR1 reads MDHEN; CDR2 reads SYDVKM. The V end was cut by 5 bases, the J end by 3 bases, with 7 bases between. Written as DNA, the CDR3 is TGTGCCAGCAGTCCCCCGGCTAATGAAAAACTGTTTTTT. Its translation is CASSPPANEKLFF.

The chain links TRBV6-6 to TRBJ2-7; a weak D match, TRBD2 (6 bases). There are 14 residues in the CDR3. V shed 6 bases and J shed 6 bases, with 18 bases lying between them. CDR1 MNHNY and CDR2 SVGAGI come from the germline V gene (reference sequence). The CDR3: CASRMETRGIEQYF. For the CDR3, the DNA is TGTGCCAGCAGAATGGAGACTAGGGGCATCGAGCAGTACTTC.

By sample share, this clone is medium-sized (0.01 to 0.1%). This chain's CDR3 is CASSPSPDGVEAFF. CDR3 nucleotide sequence: TGTGCCAGCAGTCCCTCCCCGGACGGCGTTGAAGCTTTCTTT. The chain employs TRBV27 and TRBJ1-1; D call uncertain. Germline V lookup: CDR1 MNHEY, CDR2 SMNVEV (reference sequence). Trimming took 5 bases from V and 7 from J, leaving 17 bases between them. The CDR3 is made up of 14 amino acids.

The chain links TRBV3-1 (or the pseudogene TRBV3-2) to TRBJ1-1; weak D call: TRBD1 (5 bases). Germline V CDR1 and CDR2: LGHDT, YNNKEL (reference sequence). CDR3 length: 14 amino acids. Between the trimmed V and J ends, which lost 4 bases and 0 bases, there was a span of 9 bases. The CDR3: CASSLDSVNTEAFF. Written as DNA, the CDR3 is TGTGCCAGCAGCCTAGACAGCGTGAACACTGAAGCTTTCTTT.

This clone was picked up a small number of times. This sequence joins TRBV4-1 and TRBJ2-1; 12 bases agree with TRBD2. CDR3 size: 17 residues. Trimming removed 0 bases from V and 2 bases from J; junction bases left unmatched: 2. The germline CDR1 and CDR2 sequences are MGHRA and YSYEKL. Here the CDR3 DNA reads TGCGCCAGCAGCCAAGAGACTAGCGGGAGAACCTACAATGAGCAGTTCTTC. Protein: CASSQETSGRTYNEQFF.

The chain uses TRBV3-1 (or the pseudogene TRBV3-2) and TRBJ1-6; D is unresolved. CDR1 is LGHDT and CDR2 is YNNKEL in the germline V gene (reference sequence). V lost 9 bases and J lost 9, with 12 bases in between. The CDR3 sequence is 12 residues long. The CDR3 nucleotides read TGTGCCAGTTCCCCTACGGGTTCACCCCTCCACTTT. It yields the protein CASSPTGSPLHF.

The chain links TRBV5-1 to TRBJ1-1; D not certain. Germline V CDR1 and CDR2: SGHRS, YFSETQ. V was shortened by 2 bases and J by 1 base, with 6 bases between the two germline ends. The CDR3 is 13 residues long. The CDR3 region has the DNA TGCGCCAGCAGCTTTGACCAGAACACTGAAGCTTTCTTT. Residues: CASSFDQNTEAFF.

J is TRBJ2-7 and V is TRBV5-5; D is possibly TRBD2 (6 bases). Per germline, CDR1 SGHKS and CDR2 YYEKEE (reference sequence). The CDR3 loop spans 16 amino acids. V gave up 0 bases and J gave up 2 bases, with 15 bases separating them. The CDR3 reads CASSLEVAVPAYEQYF. The CDR3 DNA sequence: TGTGCCAGCAGCTTGGAGGTAGCGGTACCAGCCTACGAGCAGTACTTC.

J is TRBJ1-1 and V is TRBV27, with 9 bases fitting TRBD1. Germline values: CDR1 MNHEY, CDR2 SMNVEV (reference sequence). This CDR3 spans 16 amino acids. V gave up 5 bases and J gave up 3 bases; unmatched junction bases: 10. The CDR3: CASSQQGALGHTEAFF. The CDR3, as DNA: TGTGCCAGCAGTCAACAGGGGGCCCTCGGACACACTGAAGCTTTCTTT.

V usage is TRBV10-1 and J usage is TRBJ2-1, with 9 bases lining up with TRBD1. From germline, CDR1 is WNHNN and CDR2 SYGVQD (reference sequence). Trimming at V came to 0 bases and at J to 9 bases, leaving 6 bases not matched to a gene. The CDR3 runs 15 residues. This CDR3 reads CASSESGTGRTEQFF. The CDR3 nucleotides are TGCGCCAGCAGTGAGTCCGGGACAGGGAGGACTGAGCAGTTCTTC.

This clone was picked up a small number of times. The chain couples TRBV7-9 to TRBJ2-2, with a tentative D call TRBD2 (5 bases). Germline V lookup: CDR1 SEHNR, CDR2 FQNEAQ (reference sequence). The CDR3 has 15 amino acids. Trimming stripped 6 bases from V and 1 base from J, with 12 bases between. The chain's CDR3 is CASSPWTGNTGELFF. DNA for the CDR3: TGTGCCAGCAGTCCATGGACTGGGAACACCGGGGAGCTGTTTTTT.